The 20 T cell receptor beta chains below were found in one sample sequenced in a study of blood T cell repertoires in COVID-19 (dated by TCRdb to 2019 to 2021). The library was produced with the immunoSEQ multiplex PCR assay. TCRdb holds this immuneACCESS table with in-frame rearrangements only. Some clones are missing; in checked studies, unresolved V genes explain under half, and the rest has no known cause. The sample table records around 100,000 clones; 85% to 90% of these occur just once. The ten largest clones represent around 13% of the sample. Sequenced input: peripheral blood. These receptors were taken from a human donor in a cohort sampled during active COVID-19.

The J gene is TRBJ1-6, the V gene TRBV19; 9 bases line up with TRBD1. V trimming: 6 bases; J trimming: 9 bases; junction bases outside the gene matches: 6. This CDR3 has 14 amino acids. The germline CDR1 and CDR2 sequences are LNHDA and SQIVND (reference sequence). The CDR3 protein is CASREQGAPSPLHF. The CDR3 nucleotides are TGTGCCAGTAGGGAACAGGGGGCGCCTTCACCCCTCCACTTT.

The chain combines TRBV5-1 with TRBJ1-2, with 7 bases aligning to TRBD1. Germline values: CDR1 SGHRS, CDR2 YFSETQ. Trimming at V came to 3 bases and at J to 6 bases, leaving 2 bases not matched to a gene. The CDR3 spans 12 residues. CDR3 region: CASSYGQDGYTF. In nucleotides, the CDR3 is TGCGCCAGCAGCTATGGACAGGATGGCTACACCTTC.

The chain has TRBV5-5 and TRBJ1-1; D unresolved. This CDR3 region has 15 residues. Germline V lookup: CDR1 SGHKS, CDR2 YYEKEE (reference sequence). The V end was cut by 5 bases, the J end by 0 bases, with 14 bases between. CDR3 in amino acids: CASRYGGRLNTEAFF. Written as DNA, the CDR3 is TGTGCCAGCAGATACGGAGGGAGATTGAACACTGAAGCTTTCTTT.

The chain is built from TRBV20-1 and TRBJ2-1; D call uncertain. CDR1 and CDR2 (germline): DFQATT, SNEGSKA (reference sequence). The CDR3 runs 16 residues. Trimming pared 3 bases from V and 0 bases from J, leaving 15 bases between. The CDR3 spells CSASASLSTSYNEQFF. In DNA form, the CDR3 reads TGCAGTGCTAGTGCGAGCCTAAGTACCTCCTACAATGAGCAGTTCTTC.

The rearrangement joins TRBV9 to TRBJ1-2, with D hard to call. CDR1 is SGDLS and CDR2 is YYNGEE in the germline V gene. V was trimmed by 4 bases and J by 6 bases, leaving 16 bases between them. The CDR3 length is 14 residues. The CDR3, as DNA: TGTGCCAGCAGCCTTAACGTGGGGAGACATGGCTACACCTTC. Translated: CASSLNVGRHGYTF.

This clone was observed once. The V gene is TRBV15, the J gene TRBJ1-2; TRBD1 agrees at 8 bases. CDR1 LNHNV and CDR2 YYDKDF come from the germline V gene (reference sequence). J gave up 2 bases and V 0 bases, and 5 bases lay outside the gene matches. The CDR3 contains 16 residues. The CDR3 here is CATSRDHQGANYGYTF. CDR3 sequence (DNA): TGTGCCACCAGCAGAGATCACCAGGGGGCCAACTATGGCTACACCTTC.

The J gene is TRBJ1-3, the V gene TRBV6-5; maybe TRBD1 (6 bases). Trimming removed 4 bases from V and 2 bases from J, with 12 bases in between. Germline V lookup: CDR1 MNHEY, CDR2 SVGAGI. This CDR3 is built from 15 residues. CDR3 protein: CASSLRGAAGNTIYF. CDR3 DNA sequence: TGTGCCAGCAGTTTGCGGGGGGCTGCTGGAAACACCATATATTTT.

This sequence joins TRBV10-3 and TRBJ2-6; D unresolved. The V end was cut by 3 bases, the J end by 2 bases, with 5 bases between. CDR1 is ENHRY and CDR2 is SYGVKD in the germline V gene. CDR3 size: 14 residues. CDR3 in DNA: TGTGCCATCAGTGACCTAGCTGGGGCCAACGTCCTGACTTTC. It codes for CAISDLAGANVLTF.

This clone appeared a single time. The rearrangement uses TRBV29-1 and TRBJ2-5, with a tentative D call TRBD2 (7 bases). The V end was cut by 4 bases, the J end by 5 bases, with 14 bases between. The germline V gene has CDR1 SQVTM and CDR2 ANQGSEA. CDR3 length: 13 amino acids. The CDR3 spells CSVGRGEGETQYF. In DNA form, the CDR3 reads TGCAGCGTTGGAAGGGGGGAGGGGGAGACCCAGTACTTC.

This clone was observed a handful of times. V is TRBV6-5 and J is TRBJ1-2; D uncertain. CDR3 size: 12 residues. Trimming left V 5 bases short and J 5 bases short, with 9 bases between. Germline V gene lookup returns CDR1 MNHEY and CDR2 SVGAGI. The CDR3 region is CASSPSPYGYTF. CDR3 DNA: TGTGCCAGCAGTCCTTCCCCTTATGGCTACACCTTC.

This clone was seen a single time. V is TRBV14 and J is TRBJ2-3; TRBD2 matches at 8 bases. V trimming: 5 bases; J trimming: 5 bases; junction bases outside the gene matches: 12. This CDR3 comprises 16 residues. Looked up from germline, CDR1 is SGHDN and CDR2 is FVKESK. CDR3 sequence reads: CASSYARGARVDTQYF. The CDR3 DNA sequence: TGTGCCAGCAGCTACGCGCGGGGGGCTAGGGTAGATACGCAGTATTTT.

This sequence joins TRBV6-2 or TRBV6-3 and TRBJ1-2; weak D call: TRBD1 (5 bases). The ends were cut back, 2 bases at V and 6 bases at J, with 13 bases in the middle. The V gene's germline CDR1 is MNHEY and CDR2 SVGEGT. This CDR3 is 14 amino acids long. This chain's CDR3 is CASSYRDSYDGYTF. CDR3 nucleotide sequence: TGTGCCAGCAGTTACCGTGACAGCTATGATGGCTACACCTTC.

This chain uses TRBV2 with TRBJ2-7, with a weak D call TRBD2 (5 bases). Germline values: CDR1 SNHLY, CDR2 FYNNEI. This CDR3 region has 13 residues. Trimming shortened V by 6 bases and J by 2 bases, and 11 bases separated the two germline ends. The DNA for the CDR3 is TGTGCCAGCAGCACTAGTATCGCCTACGAGCAGTACTTC. Translated: CASSTSIAYEQYF.

The chain has TRBV7-2 and TRBJ2-1; 11 bases align to TRBD2. With V trimmed by 5 bases and J by 3 bases, 9 bases remained unmatched. The CDR3 runs 17 residues. Germline CDR1 and CDR2: SGHTA and FQGNSA. The CDR3 DNA is TGTGCCAGCAGCATCGCCGGGACTAGCGGAATCTACAATGAGCAGTTCTTC. This gives the protein CASSIAGTSGIYNEQFF.

This clone is a singleton in its sample. The chain links TRBV18 to TRBJ2-2; the D is unclear. The CDR3 is made up of 14 amino acids. Germline CDR1 reads KGHSH; CDR2 reads LQKENI. The germline V and J ends were trimmed by 6 bases and 0 bases, with 8 bases remaining between them. CDR3 DNA: TGTGCCAGCTCTCGTCAGGCGAACACCGGGGAGCTGTTTTTT. Residues: CASSRQANTGELFF. The full variable domain, with the rest looked up from reference TRBV18 and TRBJ2-2, is NAGVMQNPRHLVRRRGQEARLRCSPMKGHSHVYWYRQLPEEGLKFMVYLQKENIIDESGMPKERFSAEFPKEGPSILRIQQVVRGDSAAYFCASSRQANTGELFFGEGSRLTVL.

This sequence joins TRBV14 and TRBJ1-2; 8 bases are a match to TRBD1. V lost 0 bases, J lost 1 base, and 16 bases stayed unmatched. The V gene's germline CDR1 is SGHDN and CDR2 FVKESK. The CDR3 spans 20 residues. The CDR3 region has the DNA TGTGCCAGCAGCCAAGAGTTGTTGGACCTTGGGGACAGGCTTAACTATGGCTACACCTTC. Amino acid sequence: CASSQELLDLGDRLNYGYTF.

This clone was found once. J is TRBJ1-1 and V is TRBV5-1, with D unclear. The germline V gene encodes CDR1 SGHRS and CDR2 YFSETQ. Trimming pared 7 bases from V and 1 base from J, leaving 11 bases between. The CDR3 covers 13 residues. CDR3 sequence reads: CASAETGNTEAFF. The CDR3 nucleotides read TGCGCCAGCGCGGAGACGGGGAACACTGAAGCTTTCTTT.

The chain has TRBV18 and TRBJ1-2, with D maybe TRBD1 (6 bases). Between the trimmed V and J ends, which lost 4 bases and 8 bases, there was a span of 14 bases. Germline values: CDR1 KGHSH, CDR2 LQKENI. The CDR3 is 13 amino acids. CDR3 nucleotides: TGTGCCAGCTCACGATCAGGGGAGCGCGGCTACACCTTC. Protein: CASSRSGERGYTF.

CDR3 DNA sequence: TGTGCCAGCAGTCTACAGGGGTCCACTTACGAGCAGTACTTC. Translation gives CASSLQGSTYEQYF. The rearrangement links TRBV2 to TRBJ2-7, with TRBD1 identical over 7 bases. This CDR3 is built from 14 residues. Germline CDR1 reads SNHLY; CDR2 reads FYNNEI. The V and J ends lost 5 bases and 4 bases, in that order; junction bases with no gene match: 8. Supplemented by reference TRBV2 and TRBJ2-7, the full variable domain reads EPEVTQTPSHQVTQMGQEVILRCVPISNHLYFYWYRQILGQKVEFLVSFYNNEISEKSEIFDDQFSVERPDGSNFTLKIRSTKLEDSAMYFCASSLQGSTYEQYFGPGTRLTVT.

The genes are TRBV3-1 (or the pseudogene TRBV3-2) and TRBJ2-1; 13 bases fit TRBD2. The length of the CDR3 is 18 residues. Unmatched junction bases numbered 13, after V lost 3 bases and J lost 8 bases. Germline V gene lookup returns CDR1 LGHDT and CDR2 YNNKEL (reference sequence). Written as DNA, the CDR3 is TGTGCCAGCAGCCACCTACTAGCGGGAGGGCCTTTTAACGATGAGCAGTTCTTC. Protein sequence: CASSHLLAGGPFNDEQFF.